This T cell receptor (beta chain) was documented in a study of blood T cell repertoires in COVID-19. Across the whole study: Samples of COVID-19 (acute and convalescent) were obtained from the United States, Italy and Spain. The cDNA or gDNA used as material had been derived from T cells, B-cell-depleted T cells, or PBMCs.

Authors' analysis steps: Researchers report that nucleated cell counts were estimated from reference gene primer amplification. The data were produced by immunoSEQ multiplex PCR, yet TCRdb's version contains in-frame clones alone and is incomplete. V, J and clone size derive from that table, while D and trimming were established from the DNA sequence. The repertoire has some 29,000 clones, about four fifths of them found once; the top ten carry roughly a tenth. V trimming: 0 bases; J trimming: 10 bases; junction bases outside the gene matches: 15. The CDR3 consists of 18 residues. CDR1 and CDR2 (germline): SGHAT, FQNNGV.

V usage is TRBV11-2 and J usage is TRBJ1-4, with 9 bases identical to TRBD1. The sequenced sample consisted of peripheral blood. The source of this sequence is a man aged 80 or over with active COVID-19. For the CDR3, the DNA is TGTGCCAGCAGCTTAGATCTAACGTTGAGGACAGGGGAAGGAAAACTGTTTTTT. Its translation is CASSLDLTLRTGEGKLFF.